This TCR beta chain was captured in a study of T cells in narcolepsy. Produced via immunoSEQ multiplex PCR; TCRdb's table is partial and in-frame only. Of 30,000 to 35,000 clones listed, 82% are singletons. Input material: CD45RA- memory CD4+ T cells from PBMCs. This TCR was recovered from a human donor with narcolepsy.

This CDR3 reads CAWGFRDREQYF. CDR3 nucleotide sequence: TGTGCCTGGGGGTTCCGGGACAGGGAGCAGTACTTC. This chain links TRBV30 with TRBJ2-7; 8 bases align to TRBD1. The CDR3 contains 12 residues. Germline trimming cut 5 bases from V and 7 bases from J; bases unmatched to any gene: 7. Germline assignment: CDR1 GTSNPN and CDR2 SVGIG (reference sequence).